This T cell receptor beta chain came from a study of a mutant IDH1 vaccine in newly diagnosed glioma. Looking at the study overall: Administration of eight vaccinations to patients took place in weeks 1, 3, 5, 7, 11, 15, 19, 23. With temozolomide cycles, or 4-6 weeks after radiotherapy alone, vaccination was started. Of the patients given treatment, approximately 60% were male and 37.5% were female, and a mean age of about 44 years was recorded.

The repertoire was sequenced with immunoSEQ multiplex PCR; TCRdb's copy has only in-frame clones and lacks some. Of about 36,000 clones in the sample, more than 80% were seen once. A word on this clone: What it binds is unknown.

In germline, CDR1 is SNHLY, CDR2 FYNNEI. V lost 8 bases to trimming and J lost 3 bases; unmatched junction nucleotides: 3. The CDR3 totals 13 residues. Described time point: week 5, during vaccination. Vaccine doses each comprised 300 ug of mutant IDH1 20-mer peptide, with topical imiquimod. The chain links TRBV2 to TRBJ2-5; 10 bases align to TRBD1. Sequencing was performed on PBMCs, taken from a glioma patient whose treatment included an IDH1 peptide vaccine. The TCR originated in a man aged 50-59 years with glioma. The CDR3 spells CASGDRGKETQYF. CDR3 DNA sequence: TGTGCCAGCGGGGACAGGGGTAAAGAGACCCAGTACTTC.